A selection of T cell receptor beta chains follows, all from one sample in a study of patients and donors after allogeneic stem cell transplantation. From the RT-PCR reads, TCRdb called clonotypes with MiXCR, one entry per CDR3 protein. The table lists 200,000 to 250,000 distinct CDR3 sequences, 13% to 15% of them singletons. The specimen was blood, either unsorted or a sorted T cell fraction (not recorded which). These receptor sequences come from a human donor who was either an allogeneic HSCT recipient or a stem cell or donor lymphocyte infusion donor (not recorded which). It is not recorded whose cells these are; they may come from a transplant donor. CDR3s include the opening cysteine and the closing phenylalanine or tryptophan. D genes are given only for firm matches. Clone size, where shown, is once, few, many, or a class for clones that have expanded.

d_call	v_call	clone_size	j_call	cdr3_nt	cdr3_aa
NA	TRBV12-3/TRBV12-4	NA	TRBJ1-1	TGTGCCAGCAGTTGGGGAGTGGGAGCGAACACTGAAGCTTTCTTT	CASSWGVGANTEAFF
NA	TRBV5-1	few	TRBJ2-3	TGCGCCAGCAGCTCGGAATTCGCAGATACGCAGTATTTT	CASSSEFADTQYF
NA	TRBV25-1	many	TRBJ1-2	TGTGCCAGCAGTGAAGGACAGAGAACGCGTGGCTACACCTTC	CASSEGQRTRGYTF
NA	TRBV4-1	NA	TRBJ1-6	TGCGCCAGCAGCCAAGGGCAGGGTGATTCACCCCTCCACTTT	CASSQGQGDSPLHF
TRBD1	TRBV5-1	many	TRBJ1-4	TGCGCCAGCAGCTTTCAAGACAGGGAGGGGGAAAAACTGTTTTTT	CASSFQDREGEKLFF
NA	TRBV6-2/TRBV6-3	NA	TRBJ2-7	TGTGCCAGCAGTTGGACGTACCTCTCCTACGAGCAGTACTTC	CASSWTYLSYEQYF
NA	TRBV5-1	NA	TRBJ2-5	TGCGCCAGCAGCGAGCCTAAGGGGACCCAGTACTTC	CASSEPKGTQYF
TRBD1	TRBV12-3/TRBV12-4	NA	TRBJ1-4	TGTGCCAGCAGTTCGGACAGGGGGTGGGAGGAAAAACTGTTTTTT	CASSSDRGWEEKLFF
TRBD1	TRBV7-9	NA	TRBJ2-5	TGTGCCAGCAGCCACCGGGACAGGGGACGAGAGACCCAGTACTTC	CASSHRDRGRETQYF
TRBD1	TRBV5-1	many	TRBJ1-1	TGCGCCAGCAGCCCACGGACAGGGGGGGACACTGAAGCTTTCTTT	CASSPRTGGDTEAFF
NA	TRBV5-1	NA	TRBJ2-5	TGCGCCAGCAGCGGGGAGAGACAAGAGACCCAGTACTTC	CASSGERQETQYF
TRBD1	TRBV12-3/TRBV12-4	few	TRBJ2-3	TGTGCCAGCAGTTTATCGGGACAGGGTGTAGATACGCAGTATTTT	CASSLSGQGVDTQYF
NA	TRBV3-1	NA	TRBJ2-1	TGTGCCAGCAGCCAGGCCGCCTCCGGGGGTTTGAGTGAGCAGTTCTTC	CASSQAASGGLSEQFF
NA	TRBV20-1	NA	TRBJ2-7	TGCGGCCTTAGCCAAAACTACGAGCAGTACTTC	CGLSQNYEQYF
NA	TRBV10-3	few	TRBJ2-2	TGTGCCATCAGCCAGACAGGGGAGGGCACCGGGGAGCTGTTTTTT	CAISQTGEGTGELFF
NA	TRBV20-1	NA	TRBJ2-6	TGCAGTGCTAGAGACAGGGCTGGGGCCAACGTCCTGACTTTC	CSARDRAGANVLTF
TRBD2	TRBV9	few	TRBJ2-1	TGTGCCAGCAGCGTAAACCTCCTCGGAGCGGGAGAGGATGAGCAGTTCTTC	CASSVNLLGAGEDEQFF
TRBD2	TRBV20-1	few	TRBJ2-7	TGCAGTGCTAGTTCTAGCGGGGCTTTAACCTACGAGCAGTACTTC	CSASSSGALTYEQYF
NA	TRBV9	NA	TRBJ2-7	TGTGCCAGCAGCGTAGGATCGGGGTCCTACGAGCAGTACTTC	CASSVGSGSYEQYF
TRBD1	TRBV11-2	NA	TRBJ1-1	TGTGCCAGCAGCTTAGATCCAAGGGGGCAAGCTTTCTTT	CASSLDPRGQAFF
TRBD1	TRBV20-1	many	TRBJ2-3	TGCAGTGCTAAGGTGACAGGGGATACAGATACGCAGTATTTT	CSAKVTGDTDTQYF
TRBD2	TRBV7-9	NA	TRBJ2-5	TGTGCCAGCAGCTTAAGGGGAGGGTTGGGAGAGATCCAGTACTTC	CASSLRGGLGEIQYF
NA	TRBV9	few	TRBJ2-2	TGTGCCAGCAGCGTACTAGCGAAAAACACCGGGGAGCTGTTTTTT	CASSVLAKNTGELFF
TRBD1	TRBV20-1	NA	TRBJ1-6	TGCAGTGCTAGCAGGGGGATTGGGGATAATTCACCCCTCCACTTT	CSASRGIGDNSPLHF
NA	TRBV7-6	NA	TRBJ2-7	TGTGCCAGCAGCCTTAGTCGGGGTCCCGCCTACGAGCAGTACTTC	CASSLSRGPAYEQYF
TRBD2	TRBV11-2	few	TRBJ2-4	TGTGCCAGCAGCTTAGTAGGCGGGAGTGGAGGGAACGAAAACATTCAGTACTTC	CASSLVGGSGGNENIQYF
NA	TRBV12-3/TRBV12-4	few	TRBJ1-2	TGTGCCAGCAGTTTGAGTCCGCCGGAGGTCTATGGCTACACCTTC	CASSLSPPEVYGYTF
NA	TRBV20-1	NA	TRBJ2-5	TGCAGTGCCGCCAGCGGTGGTGGGACCCAGTACTTC	CSAASGGGTQYF
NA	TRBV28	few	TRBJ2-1	TGTGCCAGCATCGGTTTCTCCTACAATGAGCAGTTCTTC	CASIGFSYNEQFF
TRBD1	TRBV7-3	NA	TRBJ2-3	TGTGCCAGCAGCTCCATGGACAGGGGGCTCGATACGCAGTATTTT	CASSSMDRGLDTQYF
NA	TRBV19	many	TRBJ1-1	TGTGCCAGTAGGCCGAAACAGGGACGGAACACTGAAGCTTTCTTT	CASRPKQGRNTEAFF
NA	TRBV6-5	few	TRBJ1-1	TGTGCCAGCAGTTACCGCGGAAAACAGGGCACTGAAGCTTTCTTT	CASSYRGKQGTEAFF
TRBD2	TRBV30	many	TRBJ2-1	TGTGCCTGGAGCCAGCGGGGGGCCGGGGAGCAGTTCTTC	CAWSQRGAGEQFF
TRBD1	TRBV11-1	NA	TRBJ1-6	TGTGCCAGCAGCTTATCAGGGGGCAAAAATTCACCCCTCCACTTT	CASSLSGGKNSPLHF
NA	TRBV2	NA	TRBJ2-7	TGTGCCAGCAGTGCCGGACAGTCCGGCGGGGGGCAGTACTTC	CASSAGQSGGGQYF
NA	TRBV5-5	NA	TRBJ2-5	TGTGCCAGCAGACCCCCAGCGTCGCTGGAGACCCAGTACTTC	CASRPPASLETQYF
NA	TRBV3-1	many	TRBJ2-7	TGTGCCAGCAGTGTCGACACCCTCAAGCAGTACTTC	CASSVDTLKQYF
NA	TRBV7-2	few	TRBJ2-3	TGTGCCAGCAGCTTGGGTAGCGGCCGCCGGGATACGCAGTATTTT	CASSLGSGRRDTQYF
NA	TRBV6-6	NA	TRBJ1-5	TGTGCCAGCAGTTACGACAGCAATCAGCCCCAGCATTTT	CASSYDSNQPQHF
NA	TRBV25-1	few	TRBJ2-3	TGTGCCAGCAGTGAATATATACCGGGGGATACGCAGTATTTT	CASSEYIPGDTQYF
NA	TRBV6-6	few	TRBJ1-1	TGTGCCAGCAGTTTCGGAATCGGGGCTGAAGCTTTCTTT	CASSFGIGAEAFF
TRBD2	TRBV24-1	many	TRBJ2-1	TGTGCCACCAGTGACATGATAGCGGGGGGGAACAATGAGCAGTTCTTC	CATSDMIAGGNNEQFF
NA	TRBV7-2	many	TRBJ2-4	TGTGCCAGCAGCTCTGACAGTTATGGCATTCAGTACTTC	CASSSDSYGIQYF
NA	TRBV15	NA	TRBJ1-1	TGTGCCACCTGTCGCCAGGGATCCCTGGGGACTGAAGCTTTCTTT	CATCRQGSLGTEAFF
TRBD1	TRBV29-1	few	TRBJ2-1	TGCAGCGTCCTTCCTGACAGGGACGGTGAGCAGTTCTTC	CSVLPDRDGEQFF
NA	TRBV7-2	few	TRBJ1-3	TGTGCCAGCAGCTTAGTGGACACTGGAAACACCATATATTTT	CASSLVDTGNTIYF
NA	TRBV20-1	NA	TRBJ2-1	TGCAGTGCTAGAGTCTGGATCAGCGACAATGAGCAGTTCTTC	CSARVWISDNEQFF
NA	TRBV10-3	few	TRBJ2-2	TGTGCTTCAGGGGGAGGAGATGGCGAGGAGCTGTTTTTT	CASGGGDGEELFF
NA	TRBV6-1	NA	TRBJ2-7	TGTGCCAGCAGTGACCAGAGACACTACGAGCAGTACTTC	CASSDQRHYEQYF